This TCR beta chain was captured by sequencing in a study of Ad26.COV2.S vaccination and SARS-CoV-2 variants. Whole-study results and caveats: Vaccinees and placebo recipients showed similar non-spike TCR breadth.

TCRdb's table, derived via immunoSEQ multiplex PCR, lists solely in-frame clones and lacks some. This sample has around 170,000 clones, with roughly nine tenths found just once. CDR3 length: 14 residues. J gave up 2 bases and V 6 bases, and 2 bases lay outside the gene matches. Germline CDR1 is ENHRY and CDR2 is SYGVKD. Note on this clone: Its antigen is unknown.

The clonotype originates from a human donor who had recovered from COVID-19. The rearrangement joins TRBV10-3 to TRBJ2-2; 8 bases are a match to TRBD2. The sequencing here drew on peripheral blood, taken after recovery from COVID-19. The CDR3 DNA sequence: TGTGCCATCAGGCGGGGGGAAAACACCGGGGAGCTGTTTTTT. This sequence encodes CAIRRGENTGELFF.